This T cell receptor beta chain was retrieved from a study of human T cells and chemical hapten exposure. Overall study context: The patients, most of them female, presented with alopecia areata, totalis or universalis. Points from the study as a whole: The study found expanded TCRs formed significantly more large CDR3 similarity clusters than controls.

This sample's time point: pre-sensitization, week 0. Treatment specified: therapeutic diphenylcyclopropenone sensitization with weekly scalp DPC. This clonotype has a count of ten or more. What it binds is not known. CDR1 and CDR2 (germline): SGHVS, FNYEAQ. The CDR3 length is 14 residues. The trim removed 4 bases at V and 2 bases at J, leaving 3 bases unmatched. TCRdb re-called the RACE reads with MiXCR, one entry per CDR3 protein. This repertoire shows tens of thousands of distinct CDR3 sequences, about 15% found once; its top ten account for about 4.9%. V and J are TRBV7-6 and TRBJ2-7; 9 bases align to TRBD1. The receptor's source is a woman in her forties or fifties with alopecia areata. Some clones in this sample may be carry-over from other donors' samples. Here the sequenced sample was whole blood, taken in connection with sensitization to the hapten diphenylcyclopropenone (DPC). For the CDR3, the DNA is TGTGCCAGCAGCTCGGACAGGGGCCCCTACGAGCAGTACTTC. It codes for CASSSDRGPYEQYF.